The 29 T cell receptor beta chains given below trace back to one sample, sequenced in a study of OX40 agonist ivuxolimab in advanced cancers. This table comes from immunoSEQ multiplex PCR, and its TCRdb copy is limited to in-frame clones, with some not included. Among more than 75,000 clones, 75% to 90% were seen once, and the ten largest hold about 0.82%. The sample in question was CD4+ or CD8+ T cells sorted from blood, obtained in a trial of the OX40 agonist ivuxolimab. These receptors were obtained from an adult with an advanced solid tumor such as melanoma, head and neck, liver or kidney cancer.

This clone was seen more than once but under ten times. The chain recombines TRBV5-1 with TRBJ1-6; TRBD1 is a possible D gene (6 bases). From germline, CDR1 is SGHRS and CDR2 YFSETQ. CDR3 length: 17 amino acids. V dropped 3 bases and J dropped 10 bases, with 23 bases sitting between them. CDR3 in amino acids: CASSSGGRQALGSPLHF. The CDR3 nucleotides are TGCGCCAGCAGCTCCGGGGGGCGTCAGGCCTTAGGGTCACCCCTCCACTTT.

Notes on this clone: The same CDR3 arises from other DNA sequences in this sample as well. V is TRBV9 and J is TRBJ2-5; D is perhaps TRBD2 (6 bases). Germline V lookup: CDR1 SGDLS, CDR2 YYNGEE. Between the trimmed V and J ends, which lost 0 bases and 5 bases, there was a span of 11 bases. CDR3 length: 14 residues. The CDR3 here is CASSVGRGGETQYF. The DNA of the CDR3 is TGTGCCAGCAGCGTAGGGAGGGGTGGCGAGACCCAGTACTTC. Looking up the rest from reference TRBV9 and TRBJ2-5 gives the full variable domain: DSGVTQTPKHLITATGQRVTLRCSPRSGDLSVYWYQQSLDQGLQFLIQYYNGEERAKGNILERFSAQQFPDLHSELNLSSLELGDSALYFCASSVGRGGETQYFGPGTRLLVL.

The table lists this clone with a few counts. This sequence joins TRBV7-6 and TRBJ1-6; TRBD1 might be the D (5 bases). The CDR3 sequence is 13 residues long. The V and J ends lost 5 bases and 7 bases respectively, with 9 bases between them. CDR1 is SGHVS and CDR2 is FNYEAQ in the germline V gene. CDR3 in amino acids: CASSPQGNSPLHF. The CDR3 DNA sequence: TGTGCCAGCAGCCCGCAGGGAAATTCACCCCTCCACTTT. The full variable domain, completed using reference TRBV7-6 and TRBJ1-6, is GAGVSQSPRYKVTKRGQDVALRCDPISGHVSLYWYRQALGQGPEFLTYFNYEAQQDKSGLPNDRFSAERPEGSISTLTIQRTEQRDSAMYRCASSPQGNSPLHFGNGTRLTVT.

The CDR3 region is CSVAGGPYLMNTEAFF. The CDR3 coding sequence is TGCAGCGTTGCGGGGGGCCCCTATCTCATGAACACTGAAGCTTTCTTT. The chain joins TRBV29-1 to TRBJ1-1, with D possibly TRBD1 on 6 matching bases. Trimming removed 4 bases at V and 0 bases at J, with 18 bases between. Per germline, CDR1 SQVTM and CDR2 ANQGSEA. The CDR3 extends over 16 amino acids.

This clone occurred once. The chain is built from TRBV14 and TRBJ1-3; TRBD1 matches at 7 bases. Germline-derived CDR1 and CDR2 are SGHDN and FVKESK. There are 19 residues in the CDR3. J lost 0 bases, V lost 2 bases, and 13 bases had no gene match. CDR3 DNA sequence: TGTGCCAGCAGCCAACTCCAGGGGGGCGGCCTGATCTCTGGAAACACCATATATTTT. Encoded protein: CASSQLQGGGLISGNTIYF.

This chain connects TRBV18 to TRBJ2-7; 8 positions match TRBD2. V trimming: 5 bases; J trimming: 4 bases; junction bases outside the gene matches: 13. Germline-derived CDR1 and CDR2 are KGHSH and LQKENI. The CDR3 runs to 16 residues. The CDR3 loop reads CASSILGGAGDYEQYF. In DNA form, the CDR3 reads TGTGCCAGCTCAATTCTCGGGGGAGCGGGAGATTACGAGCAGTACTTC.

The rearrangement uses TRBV2 and TRBJ2-3, with D maybe TRBD1 (6 bases). The CDR3 runs 13 residues. V shed 8 bases and J shed 0 bases, with 9 bases lying between them. Germline V lookup: CDR1 SNHLY, CDR2 FYNNEI. CDR3 in amino acids: CASLGASTDTQYF. CDR3 nucleotides: TGTGCCAGCCTGGGGGCTAGCACAGATACGCAGTATTTT. Drawing the rest from reference TRBV2 and TRBJ2-3, the complete variable domain is EPEVTQTPSHQVTQMGQEVILRCVPISNHLYFYWYRQILGQKVEFLVSFYNNEISEKSEIFDDQFSVERPDGSNFTLKIRSTKLEDSAMYFCASLGASTDTQYFGPGTRLTVL.

This chain links TRBV6-1 with TRBJ2-6; no definite D call. Germline lookup yields CDR1 MNHNS and CDR2 SASEGT. The CDR3 has 15 amino acids. Trimming pared 5 bases from V and 0 bases from J, leaving 8 bases between. CDR3 amino acids: CASSPSPSGANVLTF. The CDR3 nucleotides read TGTGCCAGCAGTCCAAGCCCCTCTGGGGCCAACGTCCTGACTTTC.

The chain uses TRBV28 and TRBJ1-1; D is unresolved. CDR1 and CDR2 from the germline V gene are MDHEN and SYDVKM. This CDR3 has 14 residues. V was clipped by 6 bases and J by 0 bases, with 11 bases between them. The DNA for the CDR3 is TGTGCCAGCAGGTCACAATGGATGAACACTGAAGCTTTCTTT. Protein sequence: CASRSQWMNTEAFF. The full variable domain, with the rest looked up from reference TRBV28 and TRBJ1-1, is DVKVTQSSRYLVKRTGEKVFLECVQDMDHENMFWYRQDPGLGLRLIYFSYDVKMKEKGDIPEGYSVSREKKERFSLILESASTNQTSMYLCASRSQWMNTEAFFGQGTRLTVV.

J is TRBJ1-1 and V is TRBV11-2, with unresolved D. CDR3 length equals 16 residues. V lost 3 bases, J lost 4 bases, and 18 bases lay in between. Per germline, CDR1 SGHAT and CDR2 FQNNGV. The CDR3 coding sequence is TGTGCCAGCAGCTTTCTGGCAGGTACGGTTGTCACTGAAGCTTTCTTT. This codes for CASSFLAGTVVTEAFF.

J is TRBJ2-1 and V is TRBV19; 12 nucleotides agree with TRBD1. V was pared by 6 bases and J by 8 bases, with 5 bases of the junction left unmatched. This CDR3 contains 14 residues. The V gene's germline CDR1 is LNHDA and CDR2 SQIVND (reference sequence). This CDR3 reads CASRRDRGHYEQFF. The CDR3 nucleotides are TGTGCCAGTAGGCGGGACAGGGGGCACTATGAGCAGTTCTTC.

This clone was observed a few times. This rearrangement joins TRBV2 to TRBJ2-7; 7 bases are shared with TRBD1. Germline loops: CDR1 SNHLY, CDR2 FYNNEI. CDR3 length: 13 residues. Germline trimming cut 4 bases from V and 7 bases from J; bases unmatched to any gene: 7. This CDR3 is CASSGRDSGEQYF. The CDR3 DNA reads TGTGCCAGCAGTGGCCGGGACAGTGGAGAGCAGTACTTC.

V and J are TRBV5-1 and TRBJ1-4; 8 nucleotides line up with TRBD1. Germline-derived CDR1 and CDR2 are SGHRS and YFSETQ. Unmatched junction bases numbered 9, after V lost 3 bases and J lost 8 bases. The CDR3 runs to 15 residues. CDR3 sequence: CASSSTGGHGEKLFF. The CDR3, as DNA: TGCGCCAGCAGCTCTACAGGGGGGCATGGCGAAAAACTGTTTTTT.

The chain is built from TRBV6-1 and TRBJ1-2; the match to TRBD1 covers 7 bases. CDR1 MNHNS and CDR2 SASEGT come from the germline V gene. The CDR3 sequence is 13 residues long. V lost 5 bases, J lost 5 bases, and 5 bases stayed unmatched. The CDR3 loop reads CASSPGQKYGYTF. CDR3 bases: TGTGCCAGCAGTCCGGGACAGAAGTATGGCTACACCTTC.

This chain connects TRBV6-1 to TRBJ2-5, with a tentative D call TRBD2 (5 bases). This CDR3 contains 13 residues. V shed 9 bases and J shed 1 base, with 12 bases lying between them. Germline assignment: CDR1 MNHNS and CDR2 SASEGT. The chain's CDR3 is CASLLGIQETQYF. The CDR3 nucleotides are TGTGCCAGTTTACTCGGGATCCAAGAGACCCAGTACTTC.

The gene calls are TRBV29-1 and TRBJ2-3; possibly TRBD2 for D (6 bases). Trimming took 3 bases from V and 1 from J, leaving 8 bases between them. The CDR3 extends over 13 amino acids. Per germline, CDR1 SQVTM and CDR2 ANQGSEA. The CDR3 is CSVDGGGTDTQYF. CDR3 coding DNA: TGCAGCGTTGACGGCGGGGGCACAGATACGCAGTATTTT.

This clone has just a few counts. The chain has TRBV28 and TRBJ1-6; 9 bases agree with TRBD1. The CDR3 consists of 13 residues. V lost 4 bases, J lost 9 bases, and 1 base stayed unmatched. Germline CDR1 and CDR2: MDHEN and SYDVKM. The CDR3 spells CASSSQGASPLHF. The CDR3 bases are TGTGCCAGCAGTTCACAGGGGGCTTCACCCCTCCACTTT.

The chain couples TRBV6-1 to TRBJ1-5; D not resolved. Deletions cut 3 bases from V and 8 bases from J, with 17 bases between. This CDR3 has 15 residues. Germline values: CDR1 MNHNS, CDR2 SASEGT. The CDR3, as DNA: TGTGCCAGCAGTGAGGGCCAGAACACCCAGGAGCCCCAGCATTTT. Translated, it gives CASSEGQNTQEPQHF.

This clone was counted a few times. V usage is TRBV7-2 and J usage is TRBJ1-2; no clear D gene. In germline, CDR1 is SGHTA, CDR2 FQGNSA. V gave up 5 bases and J gave up 4 bases, with 11 bases separating them. The CDR3 is 13 residues long. In nucleotides, the CDR3 is TGTGCCAGCAGCCCGCAGGAGTCCTATGGCTACACCTTC. Protein sequence: CASSPQESYGYTF.

This chain joins TRBV18 and TRBJ2-1; 14 bases map to TRBD2. V lost 2 bases to trimming and J lost 8 bases; unmatched junction nucleotides: 5. The length of the CDR3 is 16 residues. CDR1 and CDR2 from the germline V gene are KGHSH and LQKENI. The DNA of the CDR3 is TGTGCCAGCTCACCAAGGACTAGCGGGGGGTCGGATGAGCAGTTCTTC. Protein product: CASSPRTSGGSDEQFF.

The chain uses TRBV7-2 and TRBJ2-1; no firm D call. With 5 bases removed from V and 3 bases from J, the gap between germline ends came to 8 bases. CDR1 SGHTA and CDR2 FQGNSA come from the germline V gene. The CDR3 length is 13 residues. The DNA of the CDR3 is TGTGCCAGCAGCCCTTACGACTACAATGAGCAGTTCTTC. It translates to CASSPYDYNEQFF. Full variable domain (missing parts from reference TRBV7-2 and TRBJ2-1): GAGVSQSPSNKVTEKGKDVELRCDPISGHTALYWYRQSLGQGLEFLIYFQGNSAPDKSGLPSDRFSAERTGGSVSTLTIQRTQQEDSAVYLCASSPYDYNEQFFGPGTRLTVL.

The V call is TRBV29-1, the J call TRBJ2-3; D is unresolved. Germline lookup yields CDR1 SQVTM and CDR2 ANQGSEA. Trimming removed 1 base at V and 2 bases at J, with 4 bases between. The CDR3 runs 12 residues. The CDR3 is CSVEGFTDTQYF. The CDR3 nucleotides read TGCAGCGTTGAAGGATTCACAGATACGCAGTATTTT.

The chain carries TRBV15 and TRBJ2-7; D perhaps matches TRBD1 (5 bases). The CDR3 loop spans 12 amino acids. The germline V gene encodes CDR1 LNHNV and CDR2 YYDKDF (reference sequence). Trimming left V 4 bases short and J 10 bases short, with 14 bases between. This chain's CDR3 is CATSTRDGPQYV. The CDR3, as DNA: TGTGCCACCAGCACCAGGGATGGCCCTCAGTACGTC.

This chain connects TRBV11-2 to TRBJ2-7; D is unresolved. V lost 6 bases and J 3 bases, leaving 15 bases between the germline ends. CDR1 and CDR2 (germline): SGHAT, FQNNGV. The CDR3 is made up of 14 amino acids. CDR3 residues: CASRTNRQVYEQYF. The CDR3 DNA sequence: TGTGCCAGCAGGACGAATCGTCAGGTCTACGAGCAGTACTTC.

J is TRBJ1-2 and V is TRBV27; 10 bases line up with TRBD1. J gave up 6 bases and V 5 bases, and 9 bases lay outside the gene matches. The CDR3 has 15 amino acids. Per germline, CDR1 MNHEY and CDR2 SMNVEV (reference sequence). The CDR3 DNA reads as TGTGCCAGCAGTCCACACCGGGACAGGGGTCATGGCTACACCTTC. Encoded protein: CASSPHRDRGHGYTF.

The chain is built from TRBV6-1 and TRBJ2-1; TRBD2 might be the D (7 bases). The CDR3 spans 15 residues. Trimming stripped 11 bases from V and 15 bases from J, with 32 bases between. Germline V gives CDR1 MNHNS, CDR2 SASEGT. The CDR3 DNA sequence: TGTGCCGGGGCACCTGGAGGGCCAGCGGAGGGGGGGAGGTTCTTC. Its translation is CAGAPGGPAEGGRFF.

The chain joins TRBV4-1 to TRBJ2-7, with D unclear. The CDR3 sequence is 14 residues long. Germline CDR1 and CDR2: MGHRA and YSYEKL. V shed 1 base and J shed 2 bases, with 9 bases lying between them. This chain's CDR3 is CASSQATATYEQYF. CDR3 DNA sequence: TGCGCCAGCAGCCAAGCTACCGCTACCTACGAGCAGTACTTC.

The rearrangement joins TRBV6-5 to TRBJ2-7; D is unclear. Germline V gene data show CDR1 as MNHEY and CDR2 as SVGAGI. The V gene lost 4 bases and the J gene lost 9 bases, with 16 bases spanning the gap. The CDR3 covers 13 residues. The chain's CDR3 is CASSSPGDWVQYF. The DNA of the CDR3 is TGTGCCAGCAGTTCCCCCGGCGACTGGGTGCAGTACTTC.

This chain links TRBV5-1 with TRBJ2-1, with TRBD2 matching 13 bases. J was trimmed by 9 bases and V by 4 bases; bases with no gene match: 10. Germline CDR1 reads SGHRS; CDR2 reads YFSETQ. The CDR3 totals 16 residues. The CDR3 DNA follows: TGCGCCAGCAGCCCGCCGGGACTAGCGGGATCCGGTGAGCAGTTCTTC. It specifies CASSPPGLAGSGEQFF.